These T cell receptor beta chains were read from a single sample in a study of CD4 T cells in relation to SARS-CoV-2 and coronaviruses. These receptors are not linked to any known antigen. Libraries were prepared by immunoSEQ multiplex PCR; TCRdb keeps only in-frame clonotypes and omits some of them. The repertoire holds about 22,000 clones, with about 70% as singletons. Sequencing was performed on CD4+ T cells from PBMCs, cultured in vitro. The receptor set was obtained from a human donor in good health. Both conserved end residues are part of each CDR3. The order of the fields is V gene, D gene, J gene, clone size, CDR3 DNA, CDR3 protein. A D gene is named only where the DNA matches it firmly. A clone size is listed for some rows: how often the clone was seen (once, few, many), or a class if it is expanded.

TRBV7-8	.	TRBJ1-4	.	TGTGCCAGCAGCTATCGCCGACGGCCCCCTAATGAAAAACTGTTTTTT	CASSYRRRPPNEKLFF
TRBV6-5	.	TRBJ1-2	.	TGTGCCAGCAGTTACTCCCCAGGGAACTATGGCTACACCTTC	CASSYSPGNYGYTF
TRBV7-2	TRBD1	TRBJ1-6	.	TGTGCCAGCAGCTCGGGACAGCCTGGGGATTCACCCCTCCACTTT	CASSSGQPGDSPLHF
TRBV21-1	.	TRBJ2-1	.	TGTGCCAGCAGCAAAGTTCGGAATGAGCAGTTCTTC	CASSKVRNEQFF
TRBV7-2	.	TRBJ1-2	.	TGTGCCAGCAGCCCCGACGGTTACTATGGCTACACCTTC	CASSPDGYYGYTF
TRBV14	TRBD1	TRBJ1-2	.	TGTGCCAGCAGCCAAGATCGGGGACAGGGTTTTTGGGGCTACACCTTC	CASSQDRGQGFWGYTF
TRBV5-1	.	TRBJ2-7	.	TGCGCCAGCAGCCCTGGCCAGGGGCAAGCGGGCGAGCAGTACTTC	CASSPGQGQAGEQYF
TRBV5-1	.	TRBJ2-7	.	TGCGCCAGCAGCCCCCAAGGCTACGAGCAGTACTTC	CASSPQGYEQYF
TRBV7-2	TRBD1	TRBJ2-1	once	TGTGCCAGCAGCCCTACAGGGGGCTCCTACAATGAGCAGTTCTTC	CASSPTGGSYNEQFF
TRBV24-1	TRBD1	TRBJ2-7	.	TGTGCCACCAGTGAAGGACAGGGGGGCGAGCAGTACTTC	CATSEGQGGEQYF
TRBV9	.	TRBJ1-6	.	TGTGCCAGCAGCGTAGGATGGCGGAACTCACCCCTCCACTTT	CASSVGWRNSPLHF
TRBV10-3	TRBD1	TRBJ1-6	.	TGTGCCATCAGTGCGGAGACAGGGCTTTCACCCCTCCACTTT	CAISAETGLSPLHF
TRBV24-1	TRBD1	TRBJ2-1	.	TGTGCCACCAGTGACCTGCACAGGGGGCCTACCGGGGGTGAGCAGTTCTTC	CATSDLHRGPTGGEQFF
TRBV11-3	.	TRBJ2-2	.	TGTGCCAGCAGCTTTCGTGAAGCCGGGGAGCTGTTTTTT	CASSFREAGELFF
TRBV18	.	TRBJ2-5	.	TGTGCCAGCTCACCACTCTCCTCGGGTGAGACCCAGTACTTC	CASSPLSSGETQYF
TRBV6-6	.	TRBJ1-1	.	TGTGCCAGCAGTTTCTTAGTGGGTGAAGCTTTCTTT	CASSFLVGEAFF
TRBV5-1	.	TRBJ2-3	.	TGCGCCAGCAGCCCACCTAGGGGCGCAGATACGCAGTATTTT	CASSPPRGADTQYF
TRBV9	TRBD1	TRBJ1-3	few	TGTGCCAGCAGCGCCAGGGGGTTGGACACCATATATTTT	CASSARGLDTIYF
TRBV9	.	TRBJ2-5	.	TGTGCCAGCAGCGTAGTAGACGGTGTGACCCAGTACTTC	CASSVVDGVTQYF
TRBV29-1	.	TRBJ2-7	few	TGCAGCGTTGTTCCAGCGGGCTACGAGCAGTACTTC	CSVVPAGYEQYF
TRBV6-1	TRBD1	TRBJ2-1	.	TGTGCCAGCAGTGAGGCAGGGGGTAGCTCCTACAATGAGCAGTTCTTC	CASSEAGGSSYNEQFF
TRBV5-5	.	TRBJ1-5	.	TGTGCCAGCAGCTCTGCCCTTCCACGGAGCAATCAGCCCCAGCATTTT	CASSSALPRSNQPQHF
TRBV7-9	TRBD1	TRBJ1-3	.	TGTGCCAGCAGCTTAGCCGGGACAGCTACAGGAAACACCATATATTTT	CASSLAGTATGNTIYF
TRBV7-9	.	TRBJ2-1	.	TGTGCCAGCAGCTTAGGAGGGAATTCTTACAATGAGCAGTTCTTC	CASSLGGNSYNEQFF
TRBV18	TRBD1	TRBJ2-7	.	TGTGCCAGCTCACCCGGGACAGGGACCTACGAGCAGTACTTC	CASSPGTGTYEQYF
TRBV29-1	.	TRBJ2-1	.	TGCAGCGTTGATGGAGTGGGCTACAATGAGCAGTTCTTC	CSVDGVGYNEQFF
TRBV3-1/TRBV3-2	TRBD2	TRBJ2-3	.	TGTGCCAGCAGCCAATGGGGGGGGGAGACAGATACGCAGTATTTT	CASSQWGGETDTQYF
TRBV3-1/TRBV3-2	.	TRBJ1-2	.	TGTGCCAGCAGCCAAGATCTGGGTCCTCACGCCTTC	CASSQDLGPHAF
TRBV6-1	.	TRBJ2-1	.	TGTGCCAGCAGTGAACAGGGTGGGTCCTACAATGAGCAGTTCTTC	CASSEQGGSYNEQFF
TRBV5-4	.	TRBJ1-1	.	TGTGCCAGCAGCTTGATGTCCGTCCGTGACACTGAAGCTTTCTTT	CASSLMSVRDTEAFF
TRBV10-2	.	TRBJ2-7	.	TGCGCCAGCAGGTCGGGGCGGGGCGCCTCCGACGAGCAGTACTTC	CASRSGRGASDEQYF
TRBV5-1	TRBD1	TRBJ2-1	.	TGCGCCAGCAGCTGGGGACAGGGCTCCTACAATGAGCAGTTCTTC	CASSWGQGSYNEQFF
TRBV5-1	TRBD1	TRBJ2-3	few	TGCGCCAGCAGCTCCGGGACAGGGGGCGCAGATACGCAGTATTTT	CASSSGTGGADTQYF
TRBV12-3/TRBV12-4	.	TRBJ1-2	.	TGTGCCAGCAGTGGCGGGGGTTGGGGCTACACCTTC	CASSGGGWGYTF
TRBV6-1	TRBD2	TRBJ2-1	.	TGTGCCAGCAGTGAAGTGAGAGGGACAGGGACTAGCGGTGGCTCCTACAATGAGCAGTTCTTC	CASSEVRGTGTSGGSYNEQFF
TRBV6-4	.	TRBJ2-2	few	TGTGCCAGCAGTGACGGGGCCCAGGGGGGCGGGCGCTGGGACACCGGGGAGCTGTTTTTT	CASSDGAQGGGRWDTGELFF
TRBV3-1/TRBV3-2	TRBD1	TRBJ1-6	.	TGTGCCAGCAACCACGGACAGGTAAATTCACCCCTCCACTTT	CASNHGQVNSPLHF
TRBV30	TRBD1	TRBJ1-2	once	TGTGCCTGGACAGGGGGTTATGGAGGCTACACCTTC	CAWTGGYGGYTF
TRBV4-3	TRBD1	TRBJ2-3	.	TGCGCCAGCAGCCAAGAGTTCGGGACAGCCGGCACAGATACGCAGTATTTT	CASSQEFGTAGTDTQYF
TRBV6-5	.	TRBJ1-2	.	TGTGCCAGCAGTTACCACAGGACCTCCCCTAACTATGGCTACACCTTC	CASSYHRTSPNYGYTF
TRBV7-2	TRBD2	TRBJ2-7	.	TGTGCCAGCAGCTTAGCGCGTCTAGCGGGGGCCGAGCAGTACTTC	CASSLARLAGAEQYF
TRBV5-1	.	TRBJ2-5	.	TGCGCCAGCATGTGGGGGTTCCAAGAGACCCAGTACTTC	CASMWGFQETQYF